These T cell receptor beta chains were read from a single sample in a study of control samples from healthy donors and cancer patients. The data were produced by immunoSEQ multiplex PCR, yet TCRdb's version contains in-frame clones alone and is incomplete. The repertoire holds roughly 150,000 clones, with around nine tenths as singletons. Sequencing used blood. The receptors shown here come from a man younger than 35 in good health. The conserved cysteine and the conserved F or W are not part of the CDR3 here.

v_call,j_call,cdr3_aa
TRBV18,TRBJ2-1,ASSPVLWRTNEQF
TRBV4-3,TRBJ2-2,ASSQDTGNTGELF
TRBV5-5,TRBJ2-1,ASSPGGGPEQF
TRBV19,TRBJ2-1,ASRRTGVKTANEQF
TRBV16,TRBJ2-5,ASSYTMSGTETQY
TRBV19,TRBJ1-6,ASSTGTNSPLH
TRBV4-2,TRBJ1-2,ASSQDARGPGGYT
TRBV4-3,TRBJ1-6,ASSHTTGVNSPLH
TRBV4-1,TRBJ2-1,ASSLPVFDEQF
TRBV5-1,TRBJ2-3,ASSFGNSGGLN
TRBV6-5,TRBJ1-5,ASRDRVPGQPQH
TRBV6-2/TRBV6-3,TRBJ2-3,ASSYERGGPTDTQY
TRBV5-1,TRBJ2-3,ASSLSWSGGPLGTQY
TRBV28,TRBJ1-3,ASRGGGPGSGNTIY
TRBV7-3,TRBJ2-1,ASSLTGTNNEQF
TRBV29-1,TRBJ2-7,SARGGTAEQY
TRBV5-1,TRBJ2-7,ASSLGLAGSYEQY
TRBV28,TRBJ2-2,ASDSGGAGTGELF
TRBV7-3,TRBJ1-1,ASSLNAGDNTEAF
TRBV13,TRBJ2-3,ASSPEFRQSTDTQY
TRBV4-2,TRBJ1-2,ASSQTGTGDGYT
TRBV5-1,TRBJ2-7,ASSPTAGHYEQY